The 11 T cell receptor beta chains below all came from one sample that was sequenced in a study of blood T cells in healthy people across ages (dated by TCRdb to the mid-2010s). The method was 5' RACE. Sequenced using an Illumina HiSeq 2500. A second about 7 to 12 cycle PCR used a sample-barcoded 5' primer and a J-beta primer mix. TCRdb trimmed the raw reads at Q25, called clones with MiXCR and kept productive beta chains. Entries are consolidated by CDR3 protein sequence, retaining the most common genes and DNA. The table for this sample lists approximately 690,000 distinct CDR3 sequences; 40% to 45% of them were counted only once. Approximately 31% of the sample comes from the top ten. The sequenced sample was blood. The receptors shown here come from an elderly man in good health.

The chain employs TRBV2 and TRBJ2-3; 12 bases agree with TRBD2. Germline lookup yields CDR1 SNHLY and CDR2 FYNNEI. V trimming: 5 bases; J trimming: 1 base; junction bases outside the gene matches: 4. The CDR3 spans 16 residues. CDR3 region: CASSLAGGLGTDTQYF. CDR3 DNA: TGTGCCAGCAGTCTAGCGGGAGGGCTTGGCACAGATACGCAGTATTTT.

This rearrangement joins TRBV20-1 to TRBJ2-1, with 11 bases that match TRBD2. V gave up 0 bases and J gave up 1 base; unmatched junction bases: 8. The CDR3 length is 18 residues. Looked up from germline, CDR1 is DFQATT and CDR2 is SNEGSKA (reference sequence). In DNA form, the CDR3 reads TGCAGTGCTAGAGATCTAGCGGGAGGCGATTATTCCTACAATGAGCAGTTCTTC. Its protein product is CSARDLAGGDYSYNEQFF.

This clonotype was counted between two and nine times. The chain joins TRBV12-3 or TRBV12-4 to TRBJ2-7; 8 bases map to TRBD1. Unmatched junction bases numbered 10, after V lost 3 bases and J lost 6 bases. This CDR3 has 15 amino acids. The CDR3, as DNA: TGTGCCAGCAGTTTTCGCTCAACAGGGGGAAGCGAGCAGTACTTC. This encodes CASSFRSTGGSEQYF.

This clonotype was observed a handful of times. The chain joins TRBV20-1 to TRBJ1-6; D unclear. The germline V and J ends were trimmed by 3 bases and 0 bases, with 6 bases remaining between them. Germline CDR1 reads DFQATT; CDR2 reads SNEGSKA (reference sequence). The length of the CDR3 is 14 residues. Here the CDR3 DNA reads TGCAGTGCTAGCAGCCGCTCCTATAATTCACCCCTCCACTTT. This translates into CSASSRSYNSPLHF.

The chain employs TRBV24-1 and TRBJ2-3; 7 bases agree with TRBD1. V trimming: 0 bases; J trimming: 4 bases; junction bases outside the gene matches: 3. Germline CDR1 KGHDR, CDR2 SFDVKD. This CDR3 region has 15 residues. Here the CDR3 reads CATSDLSGTADTQYF. In DNA form, the CDR3 reads TGTGCCACCAGTGATTTGTCGGGGACAGCAGATACGCAGTATTTT.

This clonotype turned up a few times. J is TRBJ2-1 and V is TRBV4-1; possibly TRBD2 for D (6 bases). The CDR3 is 20 residues long. The V gene lost 0 bases and the J gene lost 1 base, with 22 bases spanning the gap. From germline, CDR1 is MGHRA and CDR2 YSYEKL. The CDR3 here is CASSQDAAGTAVLSYNEQFF. The CDR3, as DNA: TGCGCCAGCAGCCAAGATGCTGCAGGGACTGCCGTATTATCCTACAATGAGCAGTTCTTC.

About this clonotype: Given a much more abundant clone one base away, this may be a read error. The chain joins TRBV7-2 to TRBJ2-3, with D hard to call. The V gene's germline CDR1 is SGHTA and CDR2 FQGNSA. This CDR3 has 12 amino acids. CDR3 sequence reads: CASSSLTATQYF. DNA for the CDR3: TGTGCCAGCAGCTCACTCACAGCTACGCAGTATTTT.

CDR3 bases: TGTGCCAGCAGGGGGAGGTCCTACAATGAGCAGTTCTTC. It specifies CASRGRSYNEQFF. This sequence joins TRBV2 and TRBJ2-1; D might be TRBD2 (6 bases). Germline CDR1 is SNHLY and CDR2 is FYNNEI. The V end lost 6 bases, the J end lost 1 base, and 7 bases lay between the germline ends. The CDR3 has 13 amino acids.

This clonotype appeared a few times. The chain is built from TRBV6-6 and TRBJ2-7; 8 nucleotides align to TRBD1. J was trimmed by 5 bases and V by 7 bases; bases with no gene match: 10. The CDR3 extends over 14 amino acids. Germline CDR1 is MNHNY and CDR2 is SVGAGI (reference sequence). The CDR3 loop is CASNLQGVRNEQYF. The DNA for the CDR3 is TGTGCCAGCAATCTACAGGGGGTTAGGAACGAGCAGTACTTC.

This clonotype was counted only a few times. This chain joins TRBV2 and TRBJ2-1; TRBD2 matches at 9 bases. The V gene end was trimmed by 6 bases and the J gene end by 9 bases; junction bases not matched to a gene: 3. The V gene's germline CDR1 is SNHLY and CDR2 FYNNEI. The CDR3 consists of 12 residues. The CDR3: CASRREGLEQFF. The CDR3 DNA follows: TGTGCCAGCAGGCGGGAGGGCCTTGAGCAGTTCTTC.

This rearrangement joins TRBV19 to TRBJ2-2; perhaps TRBD1 as D (6 bases). The CDR3 runs 16 residues. The V gene lost 1 base and the J gene lost 2 bases, with 11 bases spanning the gap. CDR1 is LNHDA, CDR2 SQIVND, per germline (reference sequence). CDR3 protein: CASSIGVRGNTGELFF. In DNA form, the CDR3 reads TGTGCCAGTAGTATAGGCGTCAGGGGAAACACCGGGGAGCTGTTTTTT.